This T cell receptor (beta chain) was observed in a study of T cells after yellow fever vaccination. The study's findings and limits: Researchers report a weaker secondary response that nonetheless peaked faster, day 5 versus 15. Abundant clonotypes from the bulk population could contaminate FACS-sorted repertoires.

The length of the CDR3 is 16 residues. Germline V gives CDR1 LNHNV, CDR2 YYDKDF (reference sequence). J gave up 6 bases and V 5 bases, and 12 bases lay outside the gene matches. Points on this clonotype: The antigen is undetermined.

Universal primer sites and UMIs were introduced during 5'RACE template-switching synthesis of TCR cDNA. TCRdb ran MiXCR on the 5' RACE reads and lists one entry per CDR3 protein. The sample shows roughly 120,000 distinct CDR3 sequences, 6.5% to 9% of them seen only once. This sample comprised CD4+ T cells sorted from PBMCs, obtained 35 to 50 days after the first yellow fever vaccination. The TCR sequence derives from a man younger than 30 who received the YFV17D yellow fever vaccine. This sequence joins TRBV15 and TRBJ2-1, with 8 bases aligning to TRBD2. The CDR3, as DNA: TGTGCCACCAGCGGCGGCGGGACTAGTGTCCTCAATGAGCAGTTCTTC. This translates into CATSGGGTSVLNEQFF. Full variable domain (missing parts from reference TRBV15 and TRBJ2-1): DAMVIQNPRYQVTQFGKPVTLSCSQTLNHNVMYWYQQKSSQAPKLLFHYYDKDFNNEADTPDNFQSRRPNTSFCFLDIRSPGLGDTAMYLCATSGGGTSVLNEQFFGPGTRLTVL.